This entry lists 16 T cell receptor beta chains sequenced from one sample in a study of T cell repertoires in cytomegalovirus infection. Their antigen targets remain unknown. One entry per CDR3 protein results from TCRdb running MiXCR on the reads. The table shows roughly 730,000 distinct CDR3 sequences, with around 35% occurring only once. Material: cultured PBMCs, obtained from culture after CMV antigen stimulation. These receptors originate from a human donor in good health (CMV status not recorded). Some clones in this sample may be carry-over from other donors' samples.

The chain couples TRBV6-5 to TRBJ2-5; no clear D. The CDR3 contains 14 residues. CDR1 MNHEY and CDR2 SVGAGI come from the germline V gene. The V and J ends lost 0 bases and 0 bases respectively, with 5 bases between them. CDR3 coding DNA: TGTGCCAGCAGTTACTCAGGCTACCAAGAGACCCAGTACTTC. Its translation is CASSYSGYQETQYF.

V gene TRBV5-1 combines with J gene TRBJ1-3; D remains unclear. This CDR3 has 16 residues. Germline CDR1 SGHRS, CDR2 YFSETQ. The germline V and J ends were trimmed by 0 bases and 0 bases, with 10 bases remaining between them. The DNA of the CDR3 is TGCGCCAGCAGCTTGGATCTGTTTGTCTCTGGAAACACCATATATTTT. Translated: CASSLDLFVSGNTIYF. Filled out from reference TRBV5-1 and TRBJ1-3, the complete variable domain reads KAGVTQTPRYLIKTRGQQVTLSCSPISGHRSVSWYQQTPGQGLQFLFEYFSETQRNKGNFPGRFSGRQFSNSRSEMNVSTLELGDSALYLCASSLDLFVSGNTIYFGEGSWLTVV.

This sequence joins TRBV5-6 and TRBJ2-7; D might be TRBD2 (5 bases). Germline V gene data show CDR1 as SGHDT and CDR2 as YYEEEE. This CDR3 contains 15 residues. Trimming shortened V by 4 bases and J by 2 bases, and 16 bases separated the two germline ends. The CDR3 region has the DNA TGTGCCAGCAGCCTCTATGGAACAGCGGCCTACGAGCAGTACTTC. Residues: CASSLYGTAAYEQYF.

The V call is TRBV5-6, the J call TRBJ2-1; no reliable D call. The CDR3 is 15 amino acids. In germline, CDR1 is SGHDT, CDR2 YYEEEE. Trimming took 1 base from V and 7 from J, leaving 15 bases between them. The CDR3 DNA reads TGTGCCAGCAGCTTGTCCAGCGTACCGACGAATGAGCAGTTCTTC. This codes for CASSLSSVPTNEQFF.

This clonotype has only a few counts. J is TRBJ1-6 and V is TRBV7-9; maybe TRBD1 (6 bases). The germline gives CDR1 SEHNR, CDR2 FQNEAQ (reference sequence). Trimming pared 0 bases from V and 16 bases from J, leaving 13 bases between. CDR3 length: 13 amino acids. The CDR3 bases are TGTGCCAGCAGCTTAGCTGCGGGGGGCCCGCTCCACTTT. This gives the protein CASSLAAGGPLHF.

This clonotype was observed a handful of times. The V gene is TRBV4-1, the J gene TRBJ2-2; D perhaps matches TRBD1 (6 bases). Germline V CDR1 and CDR2: MGHRA, YSYEKL. V was trimmed by 2 bases and J by 7 bases, leaving 14 bases between them. The CDR3 consists of 15 residues. The CDR3 here is CASSQIIRGFGELFF. CDR3 in DNA: TGCGCCAGCAGCCAAATTATCAGGGGCTTCGGGGAGCTGTTTTTT.

V usage is TRBV4-2 and J usage is TRBJ1-3; D ambiguous. CDR1 is LGHNA, CDR2 YNFKEQ, per germline. CDR3 size: 14 residues. V dropped 1 base and J dropped 1 base, with 5 bases sitting between them. DNA for the CDR3: TGTGCCAGCAGCCAAGTGAATTCTGGAAACACCATATATTTT. Protein sequence: CASSQVNSGNTIYF.

This chain links TRBV6-2 or TRBV6-3 with TRBJ2-3, with D possibly being TRBD2 (6 bases). The germline V and J ends were trimmed by 6 bases and 2 bases, with 9 bases remaining between them. Germline V gives CDR1 MNHEY, CDR2 SVGEGT. This CDR3 is built from 13 residues. CDR3 loop: CASSRTNTDTQYF. In DNA, the CDR3 is TGTGCCAGCAGCAGGACTAACACAGATACGCAGTATTTT.

J is TRBJ2-3 and V is TRBV20-1; 9 bases line up with TRBD2. The CDR3 spans 18 residues. Germline CDR1 DFQATT, CDR2 SNEGSKA (reference sequence). V lost 3 bases and J lost 1; bases outside the gene matches: 14. The CDR3 here is CSASSGVAGASGTDTQYF. The CDR3 nucleotides read TGCAGTGCTAGCAGCGGAGTAGCGGGGGCATCGGGCACAGATACGCAGTATTTT.

This clonotype was seen more than once but under ten times. The chain is built from TRBV10-3 and TRBJ2-7, with D unresolved. The germline V gene encodes CDR1 ENHRY and CDR2 SYGVKD. V was shortened by 10 bases and J by 3 bases, with 4 bases between the two germline ends. The CDR3 sequence is 9 residues long. The CDR3 reads CATYYEQYF. CDR3 nucleotide sequence: TGTGCCACCTACTACGAGCAGTACTTC.

The rearrangement uses TRBV11-2 and TRBJ1-4; a weak D match, TRBD1 (5 bases). This CDR3 is built from 15 residues. Germline V gene lookup returns CDR1 SGHAT and CDR2 FQNNGV. V was pared by 3 bases and J by 8 bases, with 16 bases between. The CDR3 DNA reads TGTGCCAGCAGCTTTGGAGGGTCAACAGGCGAAAAACTGTTTTTT. Amino acid sequence: CASSFGGSTGEKLFF.

The chain links TRBV24-1 to TRBJ2-1; TRBD2 matches 7 bases. J gave up 1 base and V 3 bases, and 8 bases lay outside the gene matches. CDR3 size: 17 residues. Germline loops: CDR1 KGHDR, CDR2 SFDVKD. This CDR3 is CATSDGSVGGSYNEQFF. In DNA, the CDR3 is TGTGCCACCAGTGATGGGAGTGTCGGGGGGTCCTACAATGAGCAGTTCTTC.

This clonotype showed up just a few times. The V gene is TRBV7-8, the J gene TRBJ2-7; 8 nucleotides match TRBD2. CDR1 and CDR2 (germline): SGHVS, FQNEAQ. V trimming: 7 bases; J trimming: 3 bases; junction bases outside the gene matches: 5. The CDR3 length is 13 residues. The CDR3 protein is CASTNGGDYEQYF. The CDR3 coding sequence is TGTGCCAGCACAAACGGGGGGGACTACGAGCAGTACTTC.

The rearrangement links TRBV7-2 to TRBJ2-5; 8 positions agree with TRBD2. The CDR3 is 17 residues long. Unmatched junction bases numbered 10, after V lost 1 base and J lost 3 bases. The germline V gene has CDR1 SGHTA and CDR2 FQGNSA. The chain's CDR3 is CASSLVPLLAAKETQYF. CDR3 bases: TGTGCCAGCAGCTTAGTGCCCCTACTAGCGGCAAAAGAGACCCAGTACTTC. Together with reference TRBV7-2 and TRBJ2-5, the CDR3 gives the full variable domain: GAGVSQSPSNKVTEKGKDVELRCDPISGHTALYWYRQSLGQGLEFLIYFQGNSAPDKSGLPSDRFSAERTGGSVSTLTIQRTQQEDSAVYLCASSLVPLLAAKETQYFGPGTRLLVL.

This clonotype appeared a single time. The chain recombines TRBV29-1 with TRBJ2-3; D is possibly TRBD1 (5 bases). Germline V CDR1 and CDR2: SQVTM, ANQGSEA. The CDR3 length is 12 residues. Trimming removed 2 bases at V and 4 bases at J, with 7 bases between. CDR3 coding DNA: TGCAGCGTTGAACAGGGCCCAGATACGCAGTATTTT. Amino acid sequence: CSVEQGPDTQYF.

This clonotype was observed at least ten times. The chain links TRBV7-2 to TRBJ2-5, with D perhaps matching TRBD1 (6 bases). Germline V gives CDR1 SGHTA, CDR2 FQGNSA. CDR3 length equals 14 residues. V was shortened by 2 bases and J by 0 bases, with 7 bases between the two germline ends. The CDR3 nucleotides read TGTGCCAGCAGCTTACAGGGGTACCAAGAGACCCAGTACTTC. This gives the protein CASSLQGYQETQYF.